Shown below are 32 T cell receptor beta chains from a single sample sequenced in a study of blood T cell repertoires in COVID-19 (dated by TCRdb to about 2020). Receptor libraries were prepared by the immunoSEQ multiplex PCR assay. Not all clones reach the TCRdb copy of this immuneACCESS table, which keeps in-frame sequences only. Checked studies attribute under half of the gap to unresolved V genes and leave the rest unexplained. The sample table records 200,000 to 250,000 clones; 85% to 90% of these occur just once. Roughly 14% of the sample is in the top ten clones. The sequenced sample was PBMCs or T cells enriched from blood (not recorded which). All receptors come from a woman aged 50 to 65 with acute COVID-19.

The chain has TRBV28 and TRBJ2-7; 7 bases are shared with TRBD1. The CDR3 consists of 16 residues. Per germline, CDR1 MDHEN and CDR2 SYDVKM. J lost 4 bases, V lost 5 bases, and 14 bases had no gene match. In nucleotides, the CDR3 is TGTGCCAGCAGTCCAAAAGAGGGGGCGCTCGGGTACGAGCAGTACTTC. This gives the protein CASSPKEGALGYEQYF.

The CDR3 sequence: CATSDFGTGGLNTQYF. The CDR3 DNA reads TGTGCCACCAGTGATTTCGGGACAGGGGGTTTGAATACGCAGTATTTT. The gene calls are TRBV24-1 and TRBJ2-3; TRBD1 matches 11 bases. The V gene end was trimmed by 1 base and the J gene end by 7 bases; junction bases not matched to a gene: 6. The CDR3 is made up of 16 amino acids. Germline V gene lookup returns CDR1 KGHDR and CDR2 SFDVKD.

J is TRBJ1-1 and V is TRBV4-2, with 7 bases fitting TRBD1. This CDR3 contains 17 residues. V shed 0 bases and J 0 bases; nucleotides not matched to a gene: 7. CDR1 is LGHNA, CDR2 YNFKEQ, per germline. CDR3 in DNA: TGTGCCAGCAGCCAAGACTGGACAGGCGTAATGAACACTGAAGCTTTCTTT. Translated: CASSQDWTGVMNTEAFF.

The J gene is TRBJ1-4, the V gene TRBV9, with TRBD1 matching over 8 bases. This CDR3 is built from 15 residues. J lost 8 bases, V lost 3 bases, and 9 bases had no gene match. Per germline, CDR1 SGDLS and CDR2 YYNGEE. The CDR3 reads CASSEGQVKGEKLFF. Here the CDR3 DNA reads TGTGCCAGCAGCGAGGGACAGGTGAAAGGAGAAAAACTGTTTTTT.

The chain recombines TRBV30 with TRBJ2-1; 11 bases are a match to TRBD2. J was trimmed by 15 bases and V by 5 bases; bases with no gene match: 12. Germline CDR1 and CDR2: GTSNPN and SVGIG (reference sequence). This CDR3 spans 13 amino acids. CDR3 amino acids: CAWAGTSGVRPFF. Written as DNA, the CDR3 is TGTGCCTGGGCCGGGACTAGCGGCGTCCGGCCGTTCTTC.

The rearrangement uses TRBV7-3 and TRBJ1-6; a weak D match, TRBD1 (6 bases). Germline loops: CDR1 SGHTA, CDR2 FQGTGA. V lost 5 bases and J lost 3, with 8 bases in between. This CDR3 region has 14 residues. The CDR3 sequence is CASSRDNYNSPLHF. DNA for the CDR3: TGTGCCAGCAGCCGGGACAACTATAATTCACCCCTCCACTTT.

J is TRBJ2-1 and V is TRBV3-1 (or the pseudogene TRBV3-2), with D unresolved. V was cut by 1 base and J by 8 bases, with 3 bases left in between. The CDR3 extends over 11 amino acids. Looked up from germline, CDR1 is LGHDT and CDR2 is YNNKEL (reference sequence). The chain's CDR3 is CASSQVDEQFF. The CDR3 bases are TGTGCCAGCAGCCAAGTAGATGAGCAGTTCTTC.

The chain carries TRBV7-3 and TRBJ2-7; 10 bases map to TRBD2. V lost 5 bases to trimming and J lost 2 bases; unmatched junction nucleotides: 6. CDR3 length: 15 residues. Germline V lookup: CDR1 SGHTA, CDR2 FQGTGA. CDR3 DNA sequence: TGTGCCAGCAGCCCGGGGACTAGCGAGACCTACGAGCAGTACTTC. Its translation is CASSPGTSETYEQYF. Drawing the rest from reference TRBV7-3 and TRBJ2-7, the complete variable domain is GAGVSQTPSNKVTEKGKYVELRCDPISGHTALYWYRQSLGQGPEFLIYFQGTGAADDSGLPNDRFFAVRPEGSVSTLKIQRTERGDSAVYLCASSPGTSETYEQYFGPGTRLTVT.

This clone was seen a handful of times. V is TRBV28 and J is TRBJ1-4; tentatively, D is TRBD1 (5 bases). CDR1 and CDR2 (germline): MDHEN, SYDVKM. V was cut by 7 bases and J by 2 bases, with 17 bases left in between. This CDR3 has 16 residues. CDR3 in amino acids: CASTRGFPPTNEKLFF. The CDR3 region has the DNA TGTGCCAGCACACGGGGGTTTCCACCGACTAATGAAAAACTGTTTTTT. The entire variable domain, with the rest obtained from reference TRBV28 and TRBJ1-4, is as follows: DVKVTQSSRYLVKRTGEKVFLECVQDMDHENMFWYRQDPGLGLRLIYFSYDVKMKEKGDIPEGYSVSREKKERFSLILESASTNQTSMYLCASTRGFPPTNEKLFFGSGTQLSVL.

For this clone: In the same sample, other DNA sequences code for this CDR3. V is TRBV24-1 and J is TRBJ1-3; 7 bases line up with TRBD1. Losses at the gene ends were 2 bases for V and 4 bases for J; bases not matched to a gene: 4. Germline CDR1 is KGHDR and CDR2 is SFDVKD. The CDR3 is 15 residues long. The CDR3 region is CATSDSRGSGNTIYF. The CDR3 nucleotides are TGTGCCACCAGTGATTCCAGGGGGTCAGGAAACACCATATATTTT.

The chain recombines TRBV18 with TRBJ2-1, with 7 positions matching TRBD2. With 2 bases clipped from V and 5 bases from J, the junction kept 9 bases outside the gene matches. This CDR3 is 16 amino acids long. CDR1 KGHSH and CDR2 LQKENI come from the germline V gene. The CDR3 nucleotides are TGTGCCAGCTCACCAGGGACGGGGACTACACACAATGAGCAGTTCTTC. It translates to CASSPGTGTTHNEQFF.

The chain recombines TRBV5-1 with TRBJ2-1; TRBD1 matches at 8 bases. Per the germline V gene, CDR1 is SGHRS and CDR2 is YFSETQ. The CDR3 is made up of 14 amino acids. V shed 4 bases, J shed 8 bases, and the junction held 8 bases outside the gene matches. The CDR3 bases are TGCGCCAGCAGCCCAGGACAGGGTATAGATGAGCAGTTCTTC. Translated: CASSPGQGIDEQFF.

Worth noting for this clone: Other DNA sequences from this sample encode an identical CDR3 as well. The V call is TRBV9, the J call TRBJ2-2, with 9 bases fitting TRBD2. V dropped 0 bases and J dropped 2; count of bases not matched to a gene: 2. The CDR3 contains 16 residues. The germline V gene has CDR1 SGDLS and CDR2 YYNGEE. This CDR3 reads CASSVGLAVNTGELFF. In DNA, the CDR3 is TGTGCCAGCAGCGTAGGACTAGCGGTAAACACCGGGGAGCTGTTTTTT.

This rearrangement joins TRBV27 to TRBJ2-1, with 9 bases matching TRBD2. The J segment lost 6 bases and the V segment lost 6 bases, leaving 6 bases of the junction unmatched. CDR1 MNHEY and CDR2 SMNVEV come from the germline V gene (reference sequence). The CDR3 contains 14 residues. The CDR3 loop reads CASRIAGVRNEQFF. The CDR3 nucleotides are TGTGCCAGCAGGATAGCGGGAGTGCGCAATGAGCAGTTCTTC.

J is TRBJ1-3 and V is TRBV27; 7 nucleotides match TRBD1. Trimming removed 2 bases from V and 4 bases from J; junction bases left unmatched: 5. The CDR3 loop spans 15 amino acids. From germline, CDR1 is MNHEY and CDR2 SMNVEV (reference sequence). CDR3 residues: CASSLNTGAGNTIYF. CDR3 in DNA: TGTGCCAGCAGTTTAAACACAGGGGCGGGAAACACCATATATTTT.

The V gene is TRBV27, the J gene TRBJ2-3; 7 bases are shared with TRBD1. V trimming: 7 bases; J trimming: 4 bases; junction bases outside the gene matches: 5. Germline loops: CDR1 MNHEY, CDR2 SMNVEV (reference sequence). The CDR3 is 13 residues long. Here the CDR3 DNA reads TGTGCCAGCACCAGACAGGGATCAGATACGCAGTATTTT. It yields the protein CASTRQGSDTQYF.

This rearrangement joins TRBV5-4 to TRBJ2-1; 8 positions match TRBD2. Germline V gives CDR1 SGHNT, CDR2 YYREEE (reference sequence). The junction had 4 bases not matched to a gene; V was cut back by 0 bases and J by 2 bases. This CDR3 region has 16 residues. This CDR3 reads CASSLGGGRTYNEQFF. In DNA form, the CDR3 reads TGTGCCAGCAGCTTGGGGGGCGGGAGGACCTACAATGAGCAGTTCTTC.

The J gene is TRBJ2-1, the V gene TRBV5-4, with 8 positions matching TRBD2. Losses at the gene ends were 1 base for V and 4 bases for J; bases not matched to a gene: 7. The CDR3 runs to 16 residues. Germline assignment: CDR1 SGHNT and CDR2 YYREEE (reference sequence). The CDR3 region has the DNA TGTGCCAGCAGCTTGCCCCGGACTAGCCCGTACAATGAGCAGTTCTTC. This translates into CASSLPRTSPYNEQFF.

This chain links TRBV15 with TRBJ1-1; 9 bases are shared with TRBD1. CDR1 LNHNV and CDR2 YYDKDF come from the germline V gene (reference sequence). V lost 3 bases to trimming and J lost 10 bases; unmatched junction nucleotides: 12. The CDR3 covers 15 residues. The CDR3 reads CATSRIRDRARSAFF. CDR3 DNA: TGTGCCACCAGCAGGATCCGGGACAGGGCCCGGTCAGCTTTCTTT.

The V call is TRBV10-3, the J call TRBJ1-2; D uncertain. Germline assignment: CDR1 ENHRY and CDR2 SYGVKD. Trimming took off 0 bases at V and 7 bases at J, with 3 bases between the two ends. There are 11 residues in the CDR3. The CDR3 protein is CAISESAGYTF. CDR3 nucleotides: TGTGCCATCAGTGAGTCGGCTGGCTACACCTTC.

V gene TRBV6-5 combines with J gene TRBJ2-1; 8 bases match TRBD2. The CDR3 contains 16 residues. Germline values: CDR1 MNHEY, CDR2 SVGAGI. Losses at the gene ends were 2 bases for V and 1 base for J; bases not matched to a gene: 4. The CDR3 sequence is CASSYHRGRSYNEQFF. In DNA, the CDR3 is TGTGCCAGCAGTTACCATCGCGGGAGGTCCTACAATGAGCAGTTCTTC.

V is TRBV7-6 and J is TRBJ2-2; 12 bases agree with TRBD2. With V trimmed by 5 bases and J by 6 bases, 7 bases remained unmatched. The CDR3 has 16 residues. CDR1 SGHVS and CDR2 FNYEAQ come from the germline V gene. CDR3 region: CASSAASGRVAGELFF. The CDR3, as DNA: TGTGCCAGCAGCGCTGCTAGCGGGAGGGTGGCCGGGGAGCTGTTTTTT.

V is TRBV7-2 and J is TRBJ1-1, with TRBD1 identical over 8 bases. V was clipped by 3 bases and J by 4 bases; unmatched bases: 7. CDR3 size: 15 residues. The germline gives CDR1 SGHTA, CDR2 FQGNSA. As DNA, the CDR3 is TGTGCCAGCAGCTTCTCGACAGGGGTCGGCACTGAAGCTTTCTTT. This gives the protein CASSFSTGVGTEAFF.

V and J are TRBV3-1 (or the pseudogene TRBV3-2) and TRBJ1-5; D gene uncertain. The V gene lost 0 bases and the J gene lost 6 bases, with 6 bases spanning the gap. CDR3 length: 13 amino acids. The V gene's germline CDR1 is LGHDT and CDR2 YNNKEL (reference sequence). CDR3 residues: CASSQDRGQPQHF. DNA of the CDR3: TGTGCCAGCAGCCAAGATAGAGGTCAGCCCCAGCATTTT.

This clone was detected a few times. The chain couples TRBV7-9 to TRBJ1-1, with TRBD1 identical over 10 bases. Germline CDR1 and CDR2: SEHNR and FQNEAQ (reference sequence). CDR3 length equals 15 residues. After removal of 5 bases from V and 3 bases from J, the junction contained 6 bases not matched to a gene. The DNA of the CDR3 is TGTGCCAGCAGCATAGGACAGGGGGGATACACTGAAGCTTTCTTT. This translates into CASSIGQGGYTEAFF.

The chain has TRBV6-6 and TRBJ2-7, with D perhaps matching TRBD2 (7 bases). CDR1 and CDR2 from the germline V gene are MNHNY and SVGAGI (reference sequence). Between the trimmed V and J ends, which lost 6 bases and 7 bases, there was a span of 37 bases. This CDR3 is 20 amino acids long. CDR3 in amino acids: CASSPRFRPSGASGLREQYF. Written as DNA, the CDR3 is TGTGCCAGCAGCCCCAGGTTCCGACCCTCGGGGGCTAGCGGCTTGAGGGAGCAGTACTTC.

The chain couples TRBV3-1 (or the pseudogene TRBV3-2) to TRBJ2-1; D may be TRBD2 (5 bases). CDR3 length: 17 residues. Germline V gene sequence: CDR1 LGHDT, CDR2 YNNKEL (reference sequence). V lost 0 bases and J 0 bases, leaving 12 bases between the germline ends. CDR3 in DNA: TGTGCCAGCAGCCAAGAAACAGCGGTGAGCTCCTACAATGAGCAGTTCTTC. Translation: CASSQETAVSSYNEQFF.

The V and J genes are TRBV4-1 and TRBJ2-7; TRBD1 matches 8 bases. V was clipped by 1 base and J by 6 bases; unmatched bases: 8. This CDR3 is built from 15 residues. Per the germline V gene, CDR1 is MGHRA and CDR2 is YSYEKL. Here the CDR3 reads CASSQGGQGRSEQYF. The CDR3 DNA reads TGCGCCAGCAGCCAAGGCGGACAGGGTAGAAGCGAGCAGTACTTC.

This chain joins TRBV2 and TRBJ2-7, with TRBD2 as a possible D gene (7 bases). This CDR3 spans 15 amino acids. Trimming stripped 7 bases from V and 3 bases from J, with 19 bases between. CDR1 and CDR2 from the germline V gene are SNHLY and FYNNEI. The CDR3 DNA reads as TGTGCCAGCAACAGTGGGGGGGGCGATGGCTACGAGCAGTACTTC. This translates into CASNSGGGDGYEQYF.

As DNA, the CDR3 is TGTGCCAGCACCGACTGGGACAGGGTCGGGGAGACCCAGTACTTC. Translating it yields CASTDWDRVGETQYF. V and J are TRBV2 and TRBJ2-5; 9 bases match TRBD1. J gave up 5 bases and V 7 bases, and 11 bases lay outside the gene matches. From germline, CDR1 is SNHLY and CDR2 FYNNEI. The CDR3 contains 15 residues. Complete variable domain (other parts from reference TRBV2 and TRBJ2-5): EPEVTQTPSHQVTQMGQEVILRCVPISNHLYFYWYRQILGQKVEFLVSFYNNEISEKSEIFDDQFSVERPDGSNFTLKIRSTKLEDSAMYFCASTDWDRVGETQYFGPGTRLLVL.

V and J are TRBV27 and TRBJ1-5; 9 bases map to TRBD1. Germline-derived CDR1 and CDR2 are MNHEY and SMNVEV (reference sequence). Trimming took 6 bases from V and 6 from J; bases not matched to a gene: 6. The CDR3 runs to 14 residues. This CDR3 is CASRKQGARQPQHF. The CDR3 nucleotides read TGTGCCAGCAGAAAACAGGGGGCGCGTCAGCCCCAGCATTTT.

The DNA for the CDR3 is TGCGCCAGCAGCGCCCAGGGTGACTATGGCTACACCTTC. This encodes CASSAQGDYGYTF. The V and J genes are TRBV5-1 and TRBJ1-2; TRBD1 might be the D (5 bases). The CDR3 extends over 13 amino acids. CDR1 is SGHRS, CDR2 YFSETQ, per germline. V was pared by 4 bases and J by 3 bases, with 10 bases between.